The clone carrying this T cell receptor beta chain was observed many times. This library used around 0.4 ug RNA and molecular barcoded adaptors spanning alpha/delta and beta/gamma chains. TCRdb re-called the reads through MiXCR, storing one row per CDR3 protein. In the table there are about 30,000 distinct CDR3 sequences, about 18% of which are singletons. The data were obtained in a study of read filtering for tumor transcriptome and immune sequencing. This CDR3 comprises 15 residues. Germline V gives CDR1 DFQATT, CDR2 SNEGSKA (reference sequence). The J segment lost 10 bases and the V segment lost 3 bases, leaving 11 bases of the junction unmatched.

The TCR was taken from a donor at least 40 years old with multiple myeloma. Sequenced sample: a population of CD138-negative cells sorted from bone marrow. V and J are TRBV20-1 and TRBJ2-1; 11 bases fit TRBD2. The CDR3 sequence is CSASPFSGGAKEQFF. The CDR3 region has the DNA TGCAGTGCTAGCCCCTTTAGCGGGGGGGCAAAGGAGCAGTTCTTC.